Each of the 29 T cell receptor beta chains below was sequenced from the same sample in a study of T cells in Graves' hyperthyroidism and ophthalmopathy. Amplified TCR beta CDR3 regions derived from RNA transcripts. First-round RT-PCR targeting the TCR CDR3 was performed with the HTBI primer set. Using its own MiXCR run on the multiplex PCR reads, TCRdb lists one record per CDR3 protein. Seen here are 550,000 to 600,000 distinct CDR3 sequences, around 14% observed once, and the top ten hold roughly 7%. Sequenced: blood. These receptors were taken from a woman aged 18-35 years with Graves' ophthalmopathy.

Ten or more counts support this clonotype. This rearrangement joins TRBV6-2 or TRBV6-3 to TRBJ2-1; D might be TRBD2 (6 bases). The CDR3 loop spans 16 amino acids. The V and J ends lost 0 bases and 0 bases respectively, with 9 bases between them. The V gene's germline CDR1 is MNHEY and CDR2 SVGEGT. This CDR3 reads CASSYSGGYSYNEQFF. CDR3 bases: TGTGCCAGCAGTTACTCGGGAGGCTACTCCTACAATGAGCAGTTCTTC.

This clonotype was counted only a few times. V is TRBV18 and J is TRBJ2-5; TRBD2 matches at 10 bases. Germline V gives CDR1 KGHSH, CDR2 LQKENI. The CDR3 loop spans 18 amino acids. J lost 1 base, V lost 1 base, and 9 bases had no gene match. The CDR3 DNA reads TGTGCCAGCTCACCACGAGGGCTAGCGGGAGACTTCCAAGAGACCCAGTACTTC. The encoded protein is CASSPRGLAGDFQETQYF.

This clonotype has a count of ten or more. The chain is built from TRBV6-1 and TRBJ2-1; TRBD2 agrees at 10 bases. The V gene end was trimmed by 5 bases and the J gene end by 5 bases; junction bases not matched to a gene: 18. The germline CDR1 and CDR2 sequences are MNHNS and SASEGT. The CDR3 is 19 amino acids. CDR3 residues: CASSRATWTSGASNNEQFF. As DNA, the CDR3 is TGTGCCAGCAGTCGCGCCACCTGGACTAGCGGCGCCTCTAACAATGAGCAGTTCTTC.

This clonotype was detected ten times or more. This chain uses TRBV6-1 with TRBJ2-7; tentatively, D is TRBD2 (6 bases). Trimming left V 11 bases short and J 4 bases short, with 9 bases between. Germline assignment: CDR1 MNHNS and CDR2 SASEGT. The CDR3 consists of 10 residues. The CDR3 protein is CAGGDYEQYF. The CDR3 nucleotides read TGTGCCGGCGGGGATTACGAGCAGTACTTC.

V is TRBV12-3 or TRBV12-4 and J is TRBJ2-1; TRBD2 aligns across 10 bases. This CDR3 has 16 amino acids. The V segment lost 4 bases and the J segment 4 bases; nucleotides outside the gene matches: 7. The CDR3 bases are TGTGCCAGCAGTTCAAGCGGGAGGGCCTTTTACAATGAGCAGTTCTTC. Its protein product is CASSSSGRAFYNEQFF.

The gene calls are TRBV24-1 and TRBJ1-1; D is possibly TRBD1 (6 bases). Looked up from germline, CDR1 is KGHDR and CDR2 is SFDVKD. The CDR3 totals 13 residues. The V gene lost 5 bases and the J gene lost 5 bases, with 11 bases spanning the gap. The CDR3 nucleotides read TGTGCCACCAGTGGAAATACAGGGACTGAAGCTTTCTTT. Protein: CATSGNTGTEAFF.

Ten or more counts support this clonotype. The chain recombines TRBV7-2 with TRBJ1-2; D is unclear. This CDR3 region has 15 residues. Trimming left V 4 bases short and J 4 bases short, with 16 bases between. CDR1 is SGHTA and CDR2 is FQGNSA in the germline V gene. The CDR3 DNA reads as TGTGCCAGCAGCTCCGACACCAGCGGCTTCTATGGCTACACCTTC. This encodes CASSSDTSGFYGYTF.

The J gene is TRBJ2-3, the V gene TRBV18; 11 nucleotides align to TRBD2. The germline V gene has CDR1 KGHSH and CDR2 LQKENI. After removal of 0 bases from V and 2 bases from J, the junction contained 7 bases not matched to a gene. CDR3 length: 18 amino acids. The chain's CDR3 is CASSPPSLAGGNTDTQYF. CDR3 DNA sequence: TGTGCCAGCTCACCACCGTCTTTAGCGGGAGGGAACACAGATACGCAGTATTTT.

The V and J genes are TRBV30 and TRBJ2-3, with no clear D. This CDR3 is built from 15 residues. V was pared by 8 bases and J by 1 base, with 19 bases between. The germline CDR1 and CDR2 sequences are GTSNPN and SVGIG (reference sequence). Here the CDR3 DNA reads TGTGCCCATGGAAGCCGCGGCTGGGGCACAGATACGCAGTATTTT. Translated: CAHGSRGWGTDTQYF.

The chain is built from TRBV6-1 and TRBJ2-5, with TRBD1 identical over 11 bases. Germline V gene data show CDR1 as MNHNS and CDR2 as SASEGT. CDR3 length equals 14 residues. Losses at the gene ends were 10 bases for V and 5 bases for J; bases not matched to a gene: 9. CDR3 loop: CATQGGTGGETQYF. The CDR3 DNA reads as TGTGCCACCCAGGGAGGGACAGGGGGGGAGACCCAGTACTTC.

The rearrangement uses TRBV18 and TRBJ2-7; D is ambiguous. With 2 bases removed from V and 0 bases from J, the gap between germline ends came to 8 bases. CDR1 and CDR2 from the germline V gene are KGHSH and LQKENI. The CDR3 is 14 residues long. The CDR3 DNA sequence: TGTGCCAGCTCACCAGAGGTCAGCTCCTACGAGCAGTACTTC. Translated, it gives CASSPEVSSYEQYF. Using reference TRBV18 and TRBJ2-7 for the parts outside the CDR3, the full variable domain is NAGVMQNPRHLVRRRGQEARLRCSPMKGHSHVYWYRQLPEEGLKFMVYLQKENIIDESGMPKERFSAEFPKEGPSILRIQQVVRGDSAAYFCASSPEVSSYEQYFGPGTRLTVT.

Regarding this clonotype: A much larger clone lies one base from this, so it may be a read error. The J gene is TRBJ2-7, the V gene TRBV6-2 or TRBV6-3; no clear D gene. The CDR3 consists of 13 residues. The germline V gene encodes CDR1 MNHEY and CDR2 SVGEGT. The CDR3 DNA follows: TGTGCCAGCAGTTACACATTCTCCTACGGGCAGTACTTC. This codes for CASSYTFSYGQYF.

This clonotype has just a few counts. V usage is TRBV4-2 and J usage is TRBJ2-7; D gene uncertain. Germline V gene data show CDR1 as LGHNA and CDR2 as YNFKEQ. The CDR3 has 15 amino acids. Trimming shortened V by 1 base and J by 5 bases, and 15 bases separated the two germline ends. CDR3 protein: CASSQGPSIVNEQYF. CDR3 nucleotides: TGTGCCAGCAGCCAAGGTCCATCGATCGTGAACGAGCAGTACTTC.

A few counts support this clonotype. The rearrangement links TRBV20-1 to TRBJ1-6; possible D gene TRBD1, 5 bases. In germline, CDR1 is DFQATT, CDR2 SNEGSKA (reference sequence). Trimming shortened V by 0 bases and J by 9 bases, and 18 bases separated the two germline ends. This CDR3 has 16 amino acids. The DNA of the CDR3 is TGCAGTGCTAGAGACATCCGGGAACAGGAGAGTTCACCCCTCCACTTT. This sequence encodes CSARDIREQESSPLHF.

This clonotype was counted a single time. The rearrangement uses TRBV7-9 and TRBJ2-1, with D unclear. The CDR3 sequence is 9 residues long. V was trimmed by 6 bases and J by 8 bases, leaving 2 bases between them. CDR1 and CDR2 (germline): SEHNR, FQNEAQ (reference sequence). The CDR3 loop is CASSHEQFF. The CDR3 DNA is TGTGCCAGCAGTCATGAGCAGTTCTTC. The entire variable domain, with the rest obtained from reference TRBV7-9 and TRBJ2-1, is as follows: DTGVSQNPRHKITKRGQNVTFRCDPISEHNRLYWYRQTLGQGPEFLTYFQNEAQLEKSRLLSDRFSAERPKGSFSTLEIQRTEQGDSAMYLCASSHEQFFGPGTRLTVL.

This clonotype was recorded many times. The gene calls are TRBV13 and TRBJ1-2; TRBD1 agrees at 7 bases. Germline CDR1 PRHDT, CDR2 FYEKMQ (reference sequence). With 3 bases clipped from V and 4 bases from J, the junction kept 8 bases outside the gene matches. This CDR3 has 15 residues. CDR3 in DNA: TGTGCCAGCAGCTTGGGGGACAGAAGCCCCTATGGCTACACCTTC. Its protein is CASSLGDRSPYGYTF. The whole variable domain, remainder taken from reference TRBV13 and TRBJ1-2, is AAGVIQSPRHLIKEKRETATLKCYPIPRHDTVYWYQQGPGQDPQFLISFYEKMQSDKGSIPDRFSAQQFSDYHSELNMSSLELGDSALYFCASSLGDRSPYGYTFGSGTRLTVV.

In this sample, this clonotype turned up many times. J is TRBJ2-3 and V is TRBV7-9; no clear D gene. Germline CDR1 is SEHNR and CDR2 is FQNEAQ (reference sequence). Trimming removed 3 bases at V and 1 base at J, with 11 bases between. The CDR3 runs 15 residues. CDR3 in amino acids: CASSFDGRGTDTQYF. The CDR3 region has the DNA TGTGCCAGCAGCTTCGACGGTAGGGGCACAGATACGCAGTATTTT.

Ten or more counts support this clonotype. J is TRBJ2-7 and V is TRBV7-8; D unresolved. Germline CDR1 SGHVS, CDR2 FQNEAQ. The CDR3 runs 16 residues. The germline V and J ends were trimmed by 2 bases and 6 bases, with 20 bases remaining between them. This CDR3 is CASSLPQEGKVREQYF. As DNA, the CDR3 is TGTGCCAGCAGCTTACCCCAGGAAGGAAAAGTGCGCGAGCAGTACTTC.

This clonotype was seen many times. The V and J genes are TRBV20-1 and TRBJ2-1, with 8 bases matching TRBD2. The length of the CDR3 is 16 residues. CDR1 and CDR2 (germline): DFQATT, SNEGSKA (reference sequence). After removal of 2 bases from V and 1 base from J, the junction contained 7 bases not matched to a gene. The DNA for the CDR3 is TGCAGTGCTAGACCCAGCGGGAGTCTATCCTACAATGAGCAGTTCTTC. Residues: CSARPSGSLSYNEQFF.

This clonotype was detected many times. V usage is TRBV7-9 and J usage is TRBJ2-5, with D perhaps TRBD1 (7 bases). This CDR3 contains 16 residues. The ends were cut back, 7 bases at V and 3 bases at J, with 21 bases in the middle. Germline V gene data show CDR1 as SEHNR and CDR2 as FQNEAQ (reference sequence). The CDR3 sequence: CASTRRGAGSKETQYF. The DNA for the CDR3 is TGTGCCAGCACCCGCAGGGGGGCAGGGAGTAAAGAGACCCAGTACTTC.

In this sample, this clonotype turned up a few times. This chain uses TRBV24-1 with TRBJ2-2; D not resolved. CDR3 length equals 13 residues. Germline CDR1 and CDR2: KGHDR and SFDVKD. Trimming stripped 4 bases from V and 3 bases from J, with 5 bases between. CDR3: CATSEWDTGELFF. In DNA, the CDR3 is TGTGCCACCAGTGAATGGGACACCGGGGAGCTGTTTTTT.

J is TRBJ2-7 and V is TRBV19, with D possibly matching TRBD1 (5 bases). V was trimmed by 1 base and J by 2 bases, leaving 9 bases between them. Germline V gene lookup returns CDR1 LNHDA and CDR2 SQIVND (reference sequence). The CDR3 is 14 amino acids. The CDR3 region is CASSIGGETYEQYF. CDR3 coding DNA: TGTGCCAGTAGTATAGGGGGCGAAACCTACGAGCAGTACTTC.

This clonotype was seen ten or more times. The chain uses TRBV27 and TRBJ2-2; D gene unclear. This CDR3 spans 13 amino acids. Germline V gene sequence: CDR1 MNHEY, CDR2 SMNVEV (reference sequence). V lost 4 bases and J 9 bases, leaving 12 bases between the germline ends. The CDR3 DNA reads as TGTGCCAGCAGTTACTACGAGAGGAGGGAGCTGTTTTTT. This sequence encodes CASSYYERRELFF.

On this clonotype itself: A single base separates this from a much larger clone, so it may be a read error. The chain uses TRBV2 and TRBJ2-7; 7 bases are shared with TRBD1. Germline V gives CDR1 SNHLY, CDR2 FYNNEI. The CDR3 has 15 amino acids. CDR3 loop: CASSSWDSPSYGQYF. CDR3 DNA: TGTGCCAGCAGCTCGTGGGACAGTCCTTCCTACGGGCAGTACTTC.

This clonotype was recorded at least ten times. V usage is TRBV12-3 or TRBV12-4 and J usage is TRBJ2-1, with D tentatively TRBD1 or TRBD2 (5 bases each). This CDR3 is built from 12 residues. V lost 8 bases and J lost 7, with 12 bases in between. The CDR3 nucleotides read TGTGCCAGCGGGCCGGGGCCGAATGAGCAGTTCTTC. Translated, it gives CASGPGPNEQFF.

In its sample, this clonotype was seen a few times. The genes are TRBV5-4 and TRBJ2-5; 8 bases are a match to TRBD2. After removal of 3 bases from V and 4 bases from J, the junction contained 8 bases not matched to a gene. The CDR3 length is 15 residues. Germline V gives CDR1 SGHNT, CDR2 YYREEE (reference sequence). For the CDR3, the DNA is TGTGCCAGCAGCTCCAAGCGGGAGACGTTAGAGACCCAGTACTTC. It specifies CASSSKRETLETQYF.

This clonotype was recorded many times. The chain combines TRBV12-3 or TRBV12-4 with TRBJ1-1; 7 nucleotides match TRBD1. With 6 bases clipped from V and 4 bases from J, the junction kept 5 bases outside the gene matches. The CDR3 spans 13 residues. The CDR3 spells CASSAGTVTEAFF. The CDR3 DNA reads TGTGCCAGCAGCGCAGGGACAGTCACTGAAGCTTTCTTT.

This clonotype was observed a few times. This chain links TRBV28 with TRBJ2-7; D unresolved. V was cut by 1 base and J by 6 bases, with 16 bases left in between. CDR3 size: 15 residues. Germline V gene sequence: CDR1 MDHEN, CDR2 SYDVKM. DNA for the CDR3: TGTGCCAGCAGTTTATCAGGTAGCCGTTCGGGCGAGCAGTACTTC. Its protein is CASSLSGSRSGEQYF.

This clonotype was seen ten or more times. This sequence joins TRBV20-1 and TRBJ2-5; maybe TRBD2 (6 bases). Trimming took 0 bases from V and 4 from J, leaving 18 bases between them. Germline V CDR1 and CDR2: DFQATT, SNEGSKA (reference sequence). The CDR3 has 16 amino acids. This chain's CDR3 is CSAREGFGSGRETQYF. The CDR3 DNA sequence: TGCAGTGCTAGAGAAGGCTTCGGGAGCGGTCGAGAGACCCAGTACTTC.